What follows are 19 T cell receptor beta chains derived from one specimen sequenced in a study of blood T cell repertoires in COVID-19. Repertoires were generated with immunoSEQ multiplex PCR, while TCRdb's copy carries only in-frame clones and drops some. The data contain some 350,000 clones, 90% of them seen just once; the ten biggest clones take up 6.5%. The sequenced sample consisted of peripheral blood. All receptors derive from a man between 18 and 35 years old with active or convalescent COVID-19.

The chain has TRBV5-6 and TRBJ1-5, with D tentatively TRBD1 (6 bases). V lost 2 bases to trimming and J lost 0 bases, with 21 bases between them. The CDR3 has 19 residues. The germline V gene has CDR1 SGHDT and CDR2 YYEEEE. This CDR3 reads CASSLTRDTADYSNQPQHF. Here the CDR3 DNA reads TGTGCCAGCAGCTTAACCCGGGACACAGCCGACTATAGCAATCAGCCCCAGCATTTT.

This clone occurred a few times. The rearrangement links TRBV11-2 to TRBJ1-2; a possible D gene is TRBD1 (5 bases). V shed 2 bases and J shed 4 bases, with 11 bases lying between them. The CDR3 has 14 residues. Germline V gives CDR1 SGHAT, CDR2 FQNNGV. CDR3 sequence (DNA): TGTGCCAGCAGCTTAAGGGCAGGGATCTATGGCTACACCTTC. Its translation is CASSLRAGIYGYTF.

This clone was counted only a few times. CDR3 nucleotide sequence: TGTGCCAGCAGTGTGGAGGCGGGAGGAGGTCATGAGACCCAGTACTTC. Its protein is CASSVEAGGGHETQYF. This chain links TRBV6-4 with TRBJ2-5; 8 bases line up with TRBD2. The CDR3 covers 16 residues. CDR1 and CDR2 from the germline V gene are MRHNA and SNTAGT. V lost 4 bases, J lost 5 bases, and 12 bases stayed unmatched.

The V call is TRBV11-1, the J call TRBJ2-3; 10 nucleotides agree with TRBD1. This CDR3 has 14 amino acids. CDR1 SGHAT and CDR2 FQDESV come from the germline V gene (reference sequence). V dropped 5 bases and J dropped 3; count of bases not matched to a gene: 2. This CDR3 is CASSRQGATDTQYF. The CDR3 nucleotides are TGTGCCAGCAGCCGACAGGGGGCTACAGATACGCAGTATTTT.

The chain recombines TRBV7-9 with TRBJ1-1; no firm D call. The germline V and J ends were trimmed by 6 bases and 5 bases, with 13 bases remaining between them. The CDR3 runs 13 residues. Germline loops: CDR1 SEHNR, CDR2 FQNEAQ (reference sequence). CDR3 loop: CASRGREATEAFF. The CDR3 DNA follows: TGTGCCAGCAGAGGCCGGGAGGCAACTGAAGCTTTCTTT.

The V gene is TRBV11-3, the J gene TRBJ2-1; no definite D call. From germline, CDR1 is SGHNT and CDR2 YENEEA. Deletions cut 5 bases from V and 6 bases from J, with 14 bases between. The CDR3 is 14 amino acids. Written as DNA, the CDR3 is TGTGCCAGCAGCCCCTACGGGTCTATCAATGAGCAGTTCTTC. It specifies CASSPYGSINEQFF.

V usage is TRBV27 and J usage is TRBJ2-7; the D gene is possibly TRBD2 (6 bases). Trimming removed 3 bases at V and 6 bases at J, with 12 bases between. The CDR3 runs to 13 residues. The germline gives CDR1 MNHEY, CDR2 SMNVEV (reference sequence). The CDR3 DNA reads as TGTGCCAGCAGTTTTGCAGGGACTTCCGAGCAGTACTTC. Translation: CASSFAGTSEQYF.

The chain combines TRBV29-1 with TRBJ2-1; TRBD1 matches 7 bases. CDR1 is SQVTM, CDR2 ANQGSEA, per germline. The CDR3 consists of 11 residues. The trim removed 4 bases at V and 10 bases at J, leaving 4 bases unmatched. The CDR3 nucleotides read TGCAGCGTTGTGACAGGGTTGGAGCAGTTCTTC. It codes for CSVVTGLEQFF.

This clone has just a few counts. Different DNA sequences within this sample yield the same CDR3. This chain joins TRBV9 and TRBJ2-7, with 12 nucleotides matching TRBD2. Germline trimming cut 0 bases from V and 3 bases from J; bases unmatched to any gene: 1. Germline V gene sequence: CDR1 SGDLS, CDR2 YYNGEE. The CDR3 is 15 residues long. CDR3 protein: CASSVGLAGVYEQYF. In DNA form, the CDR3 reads TGTGCCAGCAGCGTAGGACTAGCGGGAGTCTACGAGCAGTACTTC.

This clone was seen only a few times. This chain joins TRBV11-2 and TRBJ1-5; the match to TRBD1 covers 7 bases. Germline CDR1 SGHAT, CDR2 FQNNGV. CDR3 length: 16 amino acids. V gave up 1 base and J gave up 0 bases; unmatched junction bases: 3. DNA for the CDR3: TGTGCCAGCAGCTTAGGCGGGACAGCTAGCAATCAGCCCCAGCATTTT. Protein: CASSLGGTASNQPQHF.

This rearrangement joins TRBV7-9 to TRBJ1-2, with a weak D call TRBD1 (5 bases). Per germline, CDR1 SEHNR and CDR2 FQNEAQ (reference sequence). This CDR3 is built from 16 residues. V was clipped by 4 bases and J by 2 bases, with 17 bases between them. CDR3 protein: CASSSDGRVGNYGYTF. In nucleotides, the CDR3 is TGTGCCAGCAGCTCTGATGGCAGGGTTGGCAACTATGGCTACACCTTC.

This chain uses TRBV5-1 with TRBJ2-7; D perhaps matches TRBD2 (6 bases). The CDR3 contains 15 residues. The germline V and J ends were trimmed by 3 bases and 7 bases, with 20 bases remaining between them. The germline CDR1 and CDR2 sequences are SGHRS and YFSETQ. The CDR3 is CASSSAGTGSGEQYF. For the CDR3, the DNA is TGCGCCAGCAGCTCGGCAGGGACTGGCTCGGGGGAGCAGTACTTC.

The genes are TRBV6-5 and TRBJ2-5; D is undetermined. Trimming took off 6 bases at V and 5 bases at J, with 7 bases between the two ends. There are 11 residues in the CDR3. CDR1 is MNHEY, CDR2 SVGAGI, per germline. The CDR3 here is CASSRAETQYF. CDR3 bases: TGTGCCAGCAGCAGAGCGGAGACCCAGTACTTC.

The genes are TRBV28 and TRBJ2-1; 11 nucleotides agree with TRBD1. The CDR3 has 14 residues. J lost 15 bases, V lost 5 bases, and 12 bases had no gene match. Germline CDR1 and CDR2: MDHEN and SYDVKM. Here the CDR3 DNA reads TGTGCCAGCAGTCTACGGGACAGGGGGGTTTGGCGGTTCTTC. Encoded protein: CASSLRDRGVWRFF.

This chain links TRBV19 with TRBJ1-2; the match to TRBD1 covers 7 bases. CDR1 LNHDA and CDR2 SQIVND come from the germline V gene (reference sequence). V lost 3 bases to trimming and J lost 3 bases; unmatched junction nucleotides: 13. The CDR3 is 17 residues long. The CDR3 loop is CASSIKGAIITDYGYTF. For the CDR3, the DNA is TGTGCCAGTAGTATCAAGGGGGCGATAATCACGGACTATGGCTACACCTTC.

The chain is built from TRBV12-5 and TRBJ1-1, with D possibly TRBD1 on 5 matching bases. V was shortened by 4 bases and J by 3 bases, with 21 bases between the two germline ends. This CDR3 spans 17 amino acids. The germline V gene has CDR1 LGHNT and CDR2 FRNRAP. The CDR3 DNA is TGTGCTAGTGGTTCCCTAGGTCTGACAGACCCCTACACTGAAGCTTTCTTT. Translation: CASGSLGLTDPYTEAFF. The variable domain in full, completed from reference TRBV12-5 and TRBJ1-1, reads DARVTQTPRHKVTEMGQEVTMRCQPILGHNTVFWYRQTMMQGLELLAYFRNRAPLDDSGMPKDRFSAEMPDATLATLKIQPSEPRDSAVYFCASGSLGLTDPYTEAFFGQGTRLTVV.

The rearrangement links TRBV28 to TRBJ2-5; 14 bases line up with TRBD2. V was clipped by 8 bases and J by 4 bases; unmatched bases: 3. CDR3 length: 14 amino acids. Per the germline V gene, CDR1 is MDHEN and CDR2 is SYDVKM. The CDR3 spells CASGTSGSRETQYF. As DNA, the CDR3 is TGTGCCAGCGGGACTAGCGGGAGTCGAGAGACCCAGTACTTC.

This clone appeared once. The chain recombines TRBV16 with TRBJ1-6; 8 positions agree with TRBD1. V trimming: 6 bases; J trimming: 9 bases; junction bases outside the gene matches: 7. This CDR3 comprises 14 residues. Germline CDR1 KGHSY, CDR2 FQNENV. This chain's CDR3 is CASRLTGDSSPLHF. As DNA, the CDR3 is TGTGCCAGCAGACTGACAGGGGATTCTTCACCCCTCCACTTT.

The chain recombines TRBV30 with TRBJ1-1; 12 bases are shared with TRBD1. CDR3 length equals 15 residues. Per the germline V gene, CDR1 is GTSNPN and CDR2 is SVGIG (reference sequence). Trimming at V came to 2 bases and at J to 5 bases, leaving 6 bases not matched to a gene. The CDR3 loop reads CAWSTPGQGATEAFF. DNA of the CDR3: TGTGCCTGGAGTACACCGGGACAGGGGGCAACTGAAGCTTTCTTT.